A single sample gave rise to the 13 T cell receptor beta chains below, sequenced in a study of T-cell reconstitution after alpha-beta-depleted transplantation in children (dated by TCRdb to about 2016). Libraries were prepared through PCR. TCRdb names Illumina HiSeq 2500 as the instrument used. TCR library preparation used molecular barcoding, with unique molecular identifiers applied to normalize quantification of the TCRbeta repertoire. TCRdb passed the public sequencing reads through fastp at Q25 and MiXCR, retaining productive beta sequences. Rows merge per CDR3 protein into single entries with the most common DNA and genes. This sample is represented by 330,000 or so distinct CDR3 sequences; 10% of them were singletons. The top ten clones comprise around 2.4% of the sample. This specimen was PBMCs from the stem cell graft donor, taken from the stem cell graft. Receptor source: a human donor who donated a stem cell graft to a child with acute lymphoblastic leukemia.

The J gene is TRBJ1-2, the V gene TRBV20-1; D is unclear. Trimming took 2 bases from V and 5 from J, leaving 18 bases between them. CDR1 and CDR2 (germline): DFQATT, SNEGSKA (reference sequence). The CDR3 has 15 amino acids. The CDR3 DNA sequence: TGCAGTGCTAGACCGATGACCGGAGAGGGATATGGCTACACCTTC. Its translation is CSARPMTGEGYGYTF.

The table lists this clonotype with a few counts. CDR3 loop: CASSRLSGSGYEQYF. CDR3 in DNA: TGTGCCAGCAGCCGTCTTAGCGGGAGCGGGTACGAGCAGTACTTC. This sequence joins TRBV6-2 or TRBV6-3 and TRBJ2-7, with 9 bases that match TRBD2. This CDR3 has 15 residues. Germline-derived CDR1 and CDR2 are MNHEY and SVGEGT. The trim removed 6 bases at V and 4 bases at J, leaving 10 bases unmatched.

J is TRBJ2-5 and V is TRBV7-2; 8 bases are a match to TRBD1. V lost 5 bases and J lost 5; bases outside the gene matches: 10. The CDR3 covers 15 residues. Germline V gene lookup returns CDR1 SGHTA and CDR2 FQGNSA. The CDR3: CASSGDRGASETQYF. For the CDR3, the DNA is TGTGCCAGCAGCGGCGACAGGGGAGCGAGCGAGACCCAGTACTTC.

The sample holds many counts of this clonotype. The chain joins TRBV7-9 to TRBJ2-1; TRBD2 agrees at 12 bases. Looked up from germline, CDR1 is SEHNR and CDR2 is FQNEAQ (reference sequence). CDR3 length: 15 amino acids. V lost 5 bases to trimming and J lost 5 bases; unmatched junction nucleotides: 4. The CDR3 here is CASSPGLAGNNEQFF. The CDR3 DNA follows: TGTGCCAGCAGCCCCGGACTAGCGGGGAACAATGAGCAGTTCTTC.

The sample holds a few counts of this clonotype. The chain recombines TRBV20-1 with TRBJ1-1; TRBD1 aligns across 10 bases. CDR3 length equals 13 residues. Unmatched junction bases numbered 2, after V lost 3 bases and J lost 4 bases. Germline CDR1 and CDR2: DFQATT and SNEGSKA (reference sequence). The CDR3 loop is CSASRDRGTEAFF. The CDR3 DNA reads as TGCAGTGCTAGTCGGGACAGGGGCACTGAAGCTTTCTTT.

This chain links TRBV15 with TRBJ2-1; D is possibly TRBD1 or TRBD2 (5 bases each). With 2 bases removed from V and 4 bases from J, the gap between germline ends came to 15 bases. This CDR3 has 16 residues. Germline V gene sequence: CDR1 LNHNV, CDR2 YYDKDF (reference sequence). CDR3 DNA sequence: TGTGCCACCAGCAGACGATGGGACGAGGCATACAATGAGCAGTTCTTC. Its translation is CATSRRWDEAYNEQFF. The full variable domain, its missing parts supplied by reference TRBV15 and TRBJ2-1, is DAMVIQNPRYQVTQFGKPVTLSCSQTLNHNVMYWYQQKSSQAPKLLFHYYDKDFNNEADTPDNFQSRRPNTSFCFLDIRSPGLGDTAMYLCATSRRWDEAYNEQFFGPGTRLTVL.

The chain carries TRBV30 and TRBJ2-6; TRBD1 aligns across 8 bases. V shed 4 bases, J shed 10 bases, and the junction held 6 bases outside the gene matches. Germline-derived CDR1 and CDR2 are GTSNPN and SVGIG (reference sequence). The length of the CDR3 is 13 residues. The CDR3 DNA is TGTGCCTGGACGAGGACAGGGACAAACGTCCTGACTTTC. It codes for CAWTRTGTNVLTF.

This clonotype was counted at least ten times. The rearrangement uses TRBV20-1 and TRBJ2-1; 7 bases match TRBD2. CDR3 size: 14 residues. The trim removed 8 bases at V and 4 bases at J, leaving 11 bases unmatched. Germline V gene sequence: CDR1 DFQATT, CDR2 SNEGSKA (reference sequence). The CDR3 sequence: CSTQSSGPYNEQFF. CDR3 nucleotide sequence: TGCAGTACTCAATCTAGCGGACCTTACAATGAGCAGTTCTTC.

This clonotype was counted only a few times. The gene calls are TRBV7-9 and TRBJ2-2; D might be TRBD1 (6 bases). CDR1 is SEHNR and CDR2 is FQNEAQ in the germline V gene (reference sequence). There are 17 residues in the CDR3. The V gene lost 1 base and the J gene lost 3 bases, with 15 bases spanning the gap. DNA of the CDR3: TGTGCCAGCAGCTTAGTCGTCAGGGGTACGGACACCGGGGAGCTGTTTTTT. Protein sequence: CASSLVVRGTDTGELFF.

Turning to this clonotype: One base away lies a much larger clone, so this may be a sequencing read error. V gene TRBV12-3 or TRBV12-4 combines with J gene TRBJ2-7, with TRBD2 as a possible D gene (5 bases). Trimming left V 4 bases short and J 6 bases short, with 19 bases between. The CDR3 loop spans 15 amino acids. CDR3 bases: TGTGCCAGCAGTTACCCTACGGGGAGCATCGCCGAGCAGTACTTC. Translating it yields CASSYPTGSIAEQYF.

The J gene is TRBJ1-1, the V gene TRBV4-3; a weak D match, TRBD1 (5 bases). The germline V and J ends were trimmed by 0 bases and 1 base, with 15 bases remaining between them. Per germline, CDR1 LGHNA and CDR2 YSLEER. CDR3 size: 17 residues. CDR3 residues: CASSQDEGLVRNTEAFF. CDR3 DNA: TGCGCCAGCAGCCAAGATGAGGGGCTCGTGAGGAACACTGAAGCTTTCTTT.

This clonotype has only a few counts. V and J are TRBV7-2 and TRBJ2-3; TRBD1 aligns across 7 bases. Germline V gene sequence: CDR1 SGHTA, CDR2 FQGNSA. The CDR3 is 15 residues long. The V and J ends lost 4 bases and 4 bases, in that order; junction bases with no gene match: 8. This CDR3 is CASSYEGAVADTQYF. The DNA of the CDR3 is TGTGCCAGCAGCTACGAGGGGGCGGTCGCAGATACGCAGTATTTT.

The chain carries TRBV30 and TRBJ1-1, with 7 bases that match TRBD1. The CDR3 loop spans 14 amino acids. J gave up 3 bases and V 3 bases, and 7 bases lay outside the gene matches. Germline lookup yields CDR1 GTSNPN and CDR2 SVGIG (reference sequence). This CDR3 is CAWRNRGGDTEAFF. The CDR3 DNA is TGTGCCTGGAGGAACAGGGGCGGGGACACTGAAGCTTTCTTT.